This T cell receptor (beta chain) was recovered during a study of cytomegalovirus exposure and HLA in healthy donors. Regarding the study as a whole: Analysis was carried out at a later point, and it linked a missense DCLRE1C variant to TCR beta V- and J-gene trimming.

This PCR relied on a set of 60 Vbeta primers and 13 Jbeta primers. Methods used by the authors: The authors later counted 65 million to 90 million unique TCR beta chains, some 10 million of them shared. Repertoires were generated with immunoSEQ multiplex PCR, while TCRdb's copy carries only in-frame clones and drops some. The DNA was the basis for D and trimming; V, J and clone size are from that table. The sample holds about 160,000 clones. On this clone: Its antigen is unidentified.

The sample comprised PBMCs. The sequence came from a man aged 25-45 years in good health and CMV-seronegative.

DNA of the CDR3: TGCGCCAGCAGCTTGGATGGAACTAGCGACAATGAGCAGTTCTTC. Residues: CASSLDGTSDNEQFF. The rearrangement links TRBV5-1 to TRBJ2-1; 7 bases line up with TRBD2. V gave up 0 bases and J gave up 5 bases; unmatched junction bases: 5. The CDR3 contains 15 residues. Germline-derived CDR1 and CDR2 are SGHRS and YFSETQ.